This T cell receptor beta chain was retrieved from a study of shared clonotypes between healthy human individuals. Overall study: Two female and a few male donors aged 18 to 49 were enrolled. CD4 naive cells filled three plates per donor, CD4 memory three, CD8 naive two and CD8 memory one.

Using immunoSEQ multiplex PCR, the repertoire was profiled, and TCRdb retains in-frame clones only, with some absent. Of roughly 2.2 million clones in the sample, approximately 95% were seen once. Negatively enriched CD4+ T cells were divided by CD45RA into naive and memory. This CDR3 is built from 15 residues. Germline V CDR1 and CDR2: MNHNS, SASEGT. Trimming pared 8 bases from V and 6 bases from J, leaving 23 bases between. The sequencing sample was made of naive CD4+ T cells from PBMCs. The subset is: CD45RA+ positively selected. The gene calls are TRBV6-1 and TRBJ2-7; no reliable D call. The origin of this receptor is a man aged 18 to 35 in good health. Some clones in this sample may be carry-over from other donors' samples. CDR3 loop: CASLLRTTHWGEQYF. The CDR3 coding sequence is TGTGCCAGCCTCCTTAGGACCACCCACTGGGGCGAGCAGTACTTC.